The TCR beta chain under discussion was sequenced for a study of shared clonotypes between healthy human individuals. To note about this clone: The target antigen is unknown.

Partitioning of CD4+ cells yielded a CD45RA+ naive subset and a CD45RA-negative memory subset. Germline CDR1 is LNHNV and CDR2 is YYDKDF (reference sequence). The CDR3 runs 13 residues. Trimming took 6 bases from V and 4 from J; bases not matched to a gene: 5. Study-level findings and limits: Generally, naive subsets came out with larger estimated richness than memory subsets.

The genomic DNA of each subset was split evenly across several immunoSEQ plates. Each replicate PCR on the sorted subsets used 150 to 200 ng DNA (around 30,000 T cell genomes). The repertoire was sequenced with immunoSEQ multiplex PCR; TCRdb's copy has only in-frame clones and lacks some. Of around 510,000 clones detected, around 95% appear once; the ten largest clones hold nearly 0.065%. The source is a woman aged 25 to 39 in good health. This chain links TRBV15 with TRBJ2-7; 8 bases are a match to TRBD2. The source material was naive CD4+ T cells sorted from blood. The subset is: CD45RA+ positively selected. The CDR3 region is CATRSSGVYEQYF. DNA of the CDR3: TGTGCCACCAGAAGTAGCGGGGTTTACGAGCAGTACTTC.